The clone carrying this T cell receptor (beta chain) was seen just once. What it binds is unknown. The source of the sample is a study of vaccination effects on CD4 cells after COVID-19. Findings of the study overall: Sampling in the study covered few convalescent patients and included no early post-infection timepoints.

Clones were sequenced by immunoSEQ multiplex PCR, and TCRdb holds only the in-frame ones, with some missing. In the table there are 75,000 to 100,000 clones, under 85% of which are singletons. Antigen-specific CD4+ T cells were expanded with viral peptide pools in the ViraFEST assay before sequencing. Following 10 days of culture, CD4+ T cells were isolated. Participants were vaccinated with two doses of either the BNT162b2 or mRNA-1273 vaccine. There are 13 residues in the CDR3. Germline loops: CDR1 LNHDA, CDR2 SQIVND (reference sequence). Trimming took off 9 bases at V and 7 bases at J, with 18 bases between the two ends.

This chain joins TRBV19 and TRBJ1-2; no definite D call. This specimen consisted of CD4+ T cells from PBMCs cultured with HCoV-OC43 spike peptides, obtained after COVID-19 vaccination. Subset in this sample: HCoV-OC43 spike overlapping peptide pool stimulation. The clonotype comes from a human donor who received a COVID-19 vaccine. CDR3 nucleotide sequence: TGTGCCAGCGGCCTGACTCCTGGGATTGGCTACACCTTC. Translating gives CASGLTPGIGYTF.